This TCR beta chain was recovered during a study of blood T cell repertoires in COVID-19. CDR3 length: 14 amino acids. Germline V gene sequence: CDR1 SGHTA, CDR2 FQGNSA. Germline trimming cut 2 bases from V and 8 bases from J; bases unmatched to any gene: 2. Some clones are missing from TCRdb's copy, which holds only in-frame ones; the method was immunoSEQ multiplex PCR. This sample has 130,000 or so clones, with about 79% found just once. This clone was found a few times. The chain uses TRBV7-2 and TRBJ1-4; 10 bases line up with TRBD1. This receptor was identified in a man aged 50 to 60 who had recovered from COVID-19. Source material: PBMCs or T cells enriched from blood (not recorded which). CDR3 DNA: TGTGCCAGCAGCTTATGGGACAGGGGCGAAAAACTGTTTTTT. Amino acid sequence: CASSLWDRGEKLFF.